This T cell receptor beta chain was captured by sequencing in a study of early T cells in non-severe SARS-CoV-2 infection. Study-wide results and limits: The VDJdb matching leaned toward anti-spike CD8 responses and overlooked private and CD4 specificities.

Germline values: CDR1 MDHEN, CDR2 SYDVKM. CDR3 length: 14 residues. V shed 6 bases and J shed 2 bases, with 14 bases lying between them. Tagging with unique molecular identifiers was applied to individual cDNA molecules. TCRdb independently ran MiXCR on the 5' RACE reads; one entry per CDR3 protein. Of approximately 75,000 distinct CDR3 sequences in the sample, roughly 15% were seen once. In this sample, this clonotype turned up a few times. Its antigen is currently unknown. This sequence originates from an adult who was a healthcare worker with PCR-confirmed SARS-CoV-2 infection or an uninfected control (not recorded which). The gene calls are TRBV28 and TRBJ2-7; TRBD2 is a possible D gene (5 bases). The sequencing used whole blood, collected at baseline. The CDR3 nucleotides are TGTGCCAGCAGGTCGGGGAGAACGCCCTACGAGCAGTACTTC. Protein product: CASRSGRTPYEQYF. Supplemented by reference TRBV28 and TRBJ2-7, the full variable domain reads DVKVTQSSRYLVKRTGEKVFLECVQDMDHENMFWYRQDPGLGLRLIYFSYDVKMKEKGDIPEGYSVSREKKERFSLILESASTNQTSMYLCASRSGRTPYEQYFGPGTRLTVT.